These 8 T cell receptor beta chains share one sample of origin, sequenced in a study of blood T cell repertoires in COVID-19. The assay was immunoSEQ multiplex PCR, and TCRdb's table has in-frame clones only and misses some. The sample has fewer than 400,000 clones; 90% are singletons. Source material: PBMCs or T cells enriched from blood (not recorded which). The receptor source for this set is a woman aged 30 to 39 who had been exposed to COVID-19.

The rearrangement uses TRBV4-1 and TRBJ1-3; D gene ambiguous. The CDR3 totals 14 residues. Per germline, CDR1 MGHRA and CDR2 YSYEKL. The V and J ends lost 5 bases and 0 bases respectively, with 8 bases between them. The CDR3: CASSSPLSGNTIYF. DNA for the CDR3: TGCGCCAGCAGCAGTCCACTCTCTGGAAACACCATATATTTT.

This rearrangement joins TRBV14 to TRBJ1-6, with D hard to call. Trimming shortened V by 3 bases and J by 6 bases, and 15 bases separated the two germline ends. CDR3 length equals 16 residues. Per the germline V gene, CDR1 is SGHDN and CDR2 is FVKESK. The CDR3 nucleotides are TGTGCCAGCAGCCATCGGGTCCACCGGAGTAATTCACCCCTCCACTTT. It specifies CASSHRVHRSNSPLHF.

The CDR3 DNA reads TGTGCCAGCAGCCAGGGGGGAGGCTACACCTTC. As protein: CASSQGGGYTF. This chain connects TRBV3-1 (or the pseudogene TRBV3-2) to TRBJ1-2; D might be TRBD1 (5 bases). V gave up 3 bases and J gave up 8 bases, with 7 bases separating them. The CDR3 is 11 residues long. CDR1 is LGHDT and CDR2 is YNNKEL in the germline V gene (reference sequence).

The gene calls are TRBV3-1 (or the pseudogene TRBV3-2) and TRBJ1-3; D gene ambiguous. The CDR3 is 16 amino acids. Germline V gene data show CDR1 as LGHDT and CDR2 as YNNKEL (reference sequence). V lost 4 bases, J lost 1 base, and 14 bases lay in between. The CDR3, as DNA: TGTGCCAGCAGCCGGGCAAAGGTTCTTTCTGGAAACACCATATATTTT. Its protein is CASSRAKVLSGNTIYF.

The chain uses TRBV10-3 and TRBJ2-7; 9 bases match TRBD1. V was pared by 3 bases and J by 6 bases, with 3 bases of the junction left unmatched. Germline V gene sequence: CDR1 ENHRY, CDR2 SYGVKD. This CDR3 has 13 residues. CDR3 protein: CAISDGTGSEQYF. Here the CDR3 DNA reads TGTGCCATCAGTGACGGGACAGGGTCCGAGCAGTACTTC.

DNA for the CDR3: TGTGCCAGTAATCTACAGGGAAATAAAGAGACCCAGTACTTC. Protein: CASNLQGNKETQYF. The chain uses TRBV19 and TRBJ2-5; perhaps TRBD1 as D (6 bases). CDR3 length equals 14 residues. V gave up 7 bases and J gave up 3 bases, with 15 bases separating them. CDR1 LNHDA and CDR2 SQIVND come from the germline V gene (reference sequence).

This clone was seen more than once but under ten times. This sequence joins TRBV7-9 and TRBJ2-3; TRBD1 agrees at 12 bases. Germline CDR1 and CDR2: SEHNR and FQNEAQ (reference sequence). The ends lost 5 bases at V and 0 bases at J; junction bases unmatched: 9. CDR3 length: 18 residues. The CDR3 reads CASSVKGGQGASTDTQYF. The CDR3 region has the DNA TGTGCCAGCAGCGTTAAAGGGGGACAGGGGGCCAGCACAGATACGCAGTATTTT.

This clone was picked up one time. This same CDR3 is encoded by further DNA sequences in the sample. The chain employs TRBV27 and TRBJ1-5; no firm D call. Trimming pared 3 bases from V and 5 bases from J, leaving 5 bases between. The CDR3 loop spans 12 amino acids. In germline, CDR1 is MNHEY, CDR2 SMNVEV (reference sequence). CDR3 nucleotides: TGTGCCAGCAGTTTTAGAGATCAGCCCCAGCATTTT. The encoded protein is CASSFRDQPQHF.